The rows below give T cell receptor beta chains drawn from one sample of a study of blood T cell repertoires in COVID-19. The assay was immunoSEQ multiplex PCR, and TCRdb's table has in-frame clones only and misses some. The table lists about 20,000 clones, 89% of them singletons. Sequencing input: peripheral blood. The origin of the receptors is a human donor in a cohort sampled during active COVID-19. The CDR3 runs from the conserved cysteine through the conserved F or W. Each record gives: V gene, J gene, CDR3 protein.

TRBV9	TRBJ2-7	CASGSTSGRISEQYF
TRBV7-9	TRBJ2-7	CASSSLHGQPYEQYF
TRBV5-1	TRBJ1-4	CASSPSGTGGNEKLFF
TRBV30	TRBJ2-7	CACSTSGTPGIYEQYF
TRBV6-5	TRBJ2-1	CASNQGENNEQFF
TRBV5-1	TRBJ1-1	CASTAGGTTEAFF
TRBV27	TRBJ2-2	CASSVGTHYTGELFF
TRBV6-5	TRBJ2-7	CASRKDLGASYEQYF
TRBV9	TRBJ2-7	CASSVGAGGNDEQYF
TRBV2	TRBJ2-2	CASRASGVNTGELFF
TRBV2	TRBJ1-1	CASRRDRDGNTEAFF
TRBV13	TRBJ2-7	CASSPPSGNRQYF
TRBV4-1	TRBJ2-1	CASSPRTGGGLYNEQFF
TRBV18	TRBJ1-1	CASSPLGPNTEAFF
TRBV27	TRBJ2-7	CASSLAGRNEQYF
TRBV6-2/TRBV6-3	TRBJ2-2	CASSEKYRELFF
TRBV5-1	TRBJ2-7	CASSFNWGESYEQYF
TRBV15	TRBJ1-4	CATSRNPGQGSEKLFF
TRBV2	TRBJ2-4	CASNPPFSSVQYF
TRBV5-1	TRBJ2-7	CASSSTAGTAYEQYF
TRBV28	TRBJ1-1	CASSGRTGLNTEAFF
TRBV15	TRBJ2-7	CATSRELADYEQYF
TRBV29-1	TRBJ2-7	CSVSHTGDEQYF
TRBV2	TRBJ1-1	CASSETGSATEAFF
TRBV10-3	TRBJ2-1	CATPTRLAGGNEQFF
TRBV5-1	TRBJ2-7	CASSLSSGPEQYF
TRBV9	TRBJ1-1	CASSVVSGNTEAFF
TRBV7-3	TRBJ1-1	CASDLRDTEAFF
TRBV2	TRBJ2-1	CASSPSGRFHNEQFF
TRBV2	TRBJ1-6	CASARTGVGNSPLHF
TRBV4-1	TRBJ2-7	CASSQAVGETYEQYF
TRBV29-1	TRBJ1-1	CSAQGDRAEAFF
TRBV6-4	TRBJ1-3	CASSDGIGQDSGNTIYF
TRBV30	TRBJ1-6	CAWKGQHNSPLHF
TRBV6-1	TRBJ2-5	CASSESGGEETQYF
TRBV4-1	TRBJ2-3	CASSLRLAGDTDTQYF
TRBV18	TRBJ1-1	CASSPGREAFF
TRBV28	TRBJ2-1	CASSFGGGEQFF
TRBV10-3	TRBJ2-1	CAIGTSGSVSEQFF
TRBV27	TRBJ2-7	CASSPSTRAGEQYF
TRBV12-3/TRBV12-4	TRBJ1-4	CASSQTGEKLFF
TRBV30	TRBJ2-7	CAWSVQGADEQYF
TRBV11-2	TRBJ1-1	CASPGQLTEAFF
TRBV21-1	TRBJ2-1	CASSQGTADLSSYNEQFF
TRBV5-4	TRBJ1-1	CASSLQGKGTEAFF
TRBV7-9	TRBJ2-7	CASSHRDRTYEQYF
TRBV28	TRBJ2-7	CASTSAGGPYEQYF
TRBV7-6	TRBJ2-1	CASSPTFPGEHNEQFF
TRBV28	TRBJ1-2	CASSLGTGNYGYTF
TRBV4-2	TRBJ2-1	CASSQDNGGPYEQFF
TRBV28	TRBJ1-1	CASSSGTEAFF
TRBV20-1	TRBJ2-1	CSVRSYNEQFF
TRBV5-1	TRBJ1-1	CASSRTGNTEAFF
TRBV27	TRBJ2-1	CASSSTSGSVNEQFF
TRBV6-5	TRBJ2-7	CASSYGGGGAQYF
TRBV29-1	TRBJ2-3	CSVTGTASTDTQYF
TRBV3-1/TRBV3-2	TRBJ2-1	CASSPMDRGYNEQFF
TRBV12-3/TRBV12-4	TRBJ2-7	CASRLSNRYEQYF
TRBV11-2	TRBJ2-3	CASSLMRTPSTDTQYF
TRBV6-2/TRBV6-3	TRBJ2-3	CASSYFQSGLGLTDTQYF